This entry features one T cell receptor (beta chain) sequence. The entry originates in a study of blood T cell repertoires in COVID-19. The V gene's germline CDR1 is SGHVS and CDR2 FQNEAQ. The CDR3 length is 15 residues. With V trimmed by 0 bases and J by 8 bases, 4 bases remained unmatched. The protocol was immunoSEQ multiplex PCR, while the TCRdb copy is restricted to in-frame clones and leaves out a portion. This table has some 150,000 clones, 75% to 90% appearing once. The chain employs TRBV7-8 and TRBJ1-6, with 7 bases matching TRBD1. This receptor was obtained from a man in his 60s with active or convalescent COVID-19. Sequenced sample: peripheral blood. This CDR3 reads CASSLAQGVYSPLHF. The CDR3 nucleotides are TGTGCCAGCAGCTTAGCGCAGGGGGTTTATTCACCCCTCCACTTT. Filled out from reference TRBV7-8 and TRBJ1-6, the complete variable domain reads GAGVSQSPRYKVAKRGQDVALRCDPISGHVSLFWYQQALGQGPEFLTYFQNEAQLDKSGLPSDRFFAERPEGSVSTLKIQRTQQEDSAVYLCASSLAQGVYSPLHFGNGTRLTVT.